A single sample gave rise to the 29 T cell receptor beta chains below, sequenced in a study of cytomegalovirus exposure and HLA in healthy donors. 60 Vbeta and 13 Jbeta primers were used in PCR. Profiling relied on immunoSEQ multiplex PCR, and the TCRdb table lists in-frame clones only, not all of them. This listing includes 40,000 or so clones. What was sequenced was PBMCs. These receptors all come from a man between 25 and 39 years old in good health and CMV-seronegative.

The chain is built from TRBV6-5 and TRBJ1-4; perhaps TRBD1 as D (5 bases). The CDR3 runs 15 residues. Trimming cost V 0 bases and J 8 bases, with 13 bases left between them. Germline V CDR1 and CDR2: MNHEY, SVGAGI. CDR3 loop: CASSYSIGRDEKLFF. The CDR3, as DNA: TGTGCCAGCAGTTACTCGATAGGGCGGGACGAAAAACTGTTTTTT.

This chain uses TRBV19 with TRBJ2-7; D remains ambiguous. V dropped 3 bases and J dropped 2 bases, with 11 bases sitting between them. Looked up from germline, CDR1 is LNHDA and CDR2 is SQIVND (reference sequence). The CDR3 is made up of 14 amino acids. The CDR3 DNA follows: TGTGCCAGTAGTATTACGCTATCCACCTACGAGCAGTACTTC. Its protein is CASSITLSTYEQYF.

The chain combines TRBV18 with TRBJ2-1; TRBD2 matches at 10 bases. The CDR3 loop spans 16 amino acids. V was clipped by 1 base and J by 4 bases; unmatched bases: 4. The germline gives CDR1 KGHSH, CDR2 LQKENI. CDR3 nucleotides: TGTGCCAGCTCACCACTAGGACTAGCGGAGTACAATGAGCAGTTCTTC. Its translation is CASSPLGLAEYNEQFF.

The J gene is TRBJ1-2, the V gene TRBV18; D remains unclear. This CDR3 has 15 amino acids. V lost 6 bases and J lost 8, with 22 bases in between. The germline CDR1 and CDR2 sequences are KGHSH and LQKENI. The CDR3, as DNA: TGTGCCAGCTCCATCTCGCTTGGAGGAGATTTCGGCTACACCTTC. Protein sequence: CASSISLGGDFGYTF. The entire variable domain, with the rest obtained from reference TRBV18 and TRBJ1-2, is as follows: NAGVMQNPRHLVRRRGQEARLRCSPMKGHSHVYWYRQLPEEGLKFMVYLQKENIIDESGMPKERFSAEFPKEGPSILRIQQVVRGDSAAYFCASSISLGGDFGYTFGSGTRLTVV.

The rearrangement links TRBV30 to TRBJ1-1; D is perhaps TRBD1 (5 bases). Germline V gene data show CDR1 as GTSNPN and CDR2 as SVGIG (reference sequence). V was trimmed by 4 bases and J by 5 bases, leaving 8 bases between them. CDR3 length equals 11 residues. The DNA of the CDR3 is TGTGCCTGGATACAGGCAACTGAAGCTTTCTTT. Translated, it gives CAWIQATEAFF.

The V and J genes are TRBV7-2 and TRBJ2-7; 13 bases line up with TRBD2. The germline gives CDR1 SGHTA, CDR2 FQGNSA. The CDR3 loop spans 15 amino acids. The V segment lost 1 base and the J segment 4 bases; nucleotides outside the gene matches: 1. CDR3 sequence (DNA): TGTGCCAGCAGCTTAGGGACTAGCGGGAGATACGAGCAGTACTTC. As protein: CASSLGTSGRYEQYF.

The V and J genes are TRBV6-5 and TRBJ2-3; D is possibly TRBD1 (5 bases). V was trimmed by 6 bases and J by 1 base, leaving 14 bases between them. The germline gives CDR1 MNHEY, CDR2 SVGAGI. The CDR3 has 15 amino acids. For the CDR3, the DNA is TGTGCCAGCAGATCCCAGGGAAGGGGCACAGATACGCAGTATTTT. The encoded protein is CASRSQGRGTDTQYF.

V and J are TRBV29-1 and TRBJ2-5, with 8 bases matching TRBD2. Germline assignment: CDR1 SQVTM and CDR2 ANQGSEA. The length of the CDR3 is 18 residues. Trimming at V came to 0 bases and at J to 3 bases, leaving 15 bases not matched to a gene. CDR3 in DNA: TGCAGCGTTGAAGATCTTACCCTATTTCCGCGGGGGGAAGAGACCCAGTACTTC. Amino acid sequence: CSVEDLTLFPRGEETQYF.

The chain has TRBV15 and TRBJ2-7; D is perhaps TRBD2 (5 bases). Germline CDR1 LNHNV, CDR2 YYDKDF (reference sequence). This CDR3 is 14 amino acids long. Between the trimmed V and J ends, which lost 4 bases and 5 bases, there was a span of 15 bases. CDR3 sequence: CATSKGFGVDEQYF. The CDR3 bases are TGTGCCACCAGCAAGGGATTCGGGGTCGACGAGCAGTACTTC.

The J gene is TRBJ2-7, the V gene TRBV4-3; maybe TRBD2 (5 bases). The CDR3 contains 16 residues. Trimming removed 0 bases at V and 2 bases at J, with 14 bases between. The germline V gene has CDR1 LGHNA and CDR2 YSLEER. The CDR3 sequence is CASSQDRIGGAYEQYF. CDR3 nucleotide sequence: TGCGCCAGCAGCCAAGATCGGATAGGAGGCGCCTACGAGCAGTACTTC.

The V gene is TRBV27, the J gene TRBJ2-5; D might be TRBD2 (5 bases). Germline CDR1 MNHEY, CDR2 SMNVEV (reference sequence). This CDR3 has 15 residues. V shed 6 bases and J shed 0 bases, with 14 bases lying between them. CDR3 nucleotide sequence: TGTGCCAGCAGCCCTTTCTGGACTCACCAAGAGACCCAGTACTTC. Amino acids: CASSPFWTHQETQYF.

This rearrangement joins TRBV18 to TRBJ2-5, with 7 positions matching TRBD1. J was trimmed by 2 bases and V by 2 bases; bases with no gene match: 2. Germline V gene sequence: CDR1 KGHSH, CDR2 LQKENI. The CDR3 covers 14 residues. As DNA, the CDR3 is TGTGCCAGCTCACCATCCAGGGGGCAAGAGACCCAGTACTTC. Amino acids: CASSPSRGQETQYF.

This chain connects TRBV30 to TRBJ2-2; D possibly corresponds to TRBD1 (5 bases). The CDR3 runs to 14 residues. Per germline, CDR1 GTSNPN and CDR2 SVGIG (reference sequence). V lost 4 bases and J lost 1, with 10 bases in between. The CDR3 DNA follows: TGTGCCTGGAACCAGGGAATGAACACCGGGGAGCTGTTTTTT. It is translated as CAWNQGMNTGELFF.

This chain joins TRBV7-9 and TRBJ2-5, with 8 bases aligning to TRBD1. The V gene's germline CDR1 is SEHNR and CDR2 FQNEAQ (reference sequence). The CDR3 has 14 residues. Trimming cost V 5 bases and J 9 bases; bases outside gene matches: 11. In nucleotides, the CDR3 is TGTGCCAGCAGCCCAACAGGGGGAAGTGCGGCCCAGTACTTC. This encodes CASSPTGGSAAQYF. The full variable domain, rest sourced from reference TRBV7-9 and TRBJ2-5, is DTGVSQNPRHKITKRGQNVTFRCDPISEHNRLYWYRQTLGQGPEFLTYFQNEAQLEKSRLLSDRFSAERPKGSFSTLEIQRTEQGDSAMYLCASSPTGGSAAQYFGPGTRLLVL.

The chain is built from TRBV6-1 and TRBJ2-7; unclear D gene. The germline CDR1 and CDR2 sequences are MNHNS and SASEGT. Deletions cut 8 bases from V and 4 bases from J, with 15 bases between. The CDR3 has 13 amino acids. This chain's CDR3 is CASSGGKWYEQYF. Here the CDR3 DNA reads TGTGCCAGCTCTGGCGGCAAGTGGTACGAGCAGTACTTC.

This chain connects TRBV4-2 to TRBJ2-7, with 14 bases fitting TRBD2. Trimming cost V 4 bases and J 4 bases; bases outside gene matches: 12. This CDR3 comprises 18 residues. The germline gives CDR1 LGHNA, CDR2 YNFKEQ. CDR3 sequence (DNA): TGTGCCAGCAGCCCGTTTTTAATTGGGACTAGCGGGAGTTACGAGCAGTACTTC. As protein: CASSPFLIGTSGSYEQYF.

This chain uses TRBV25-1 with TRBJ1-6; 10 positions agree with TRBD1. The CDR3 runs to 15 residues. From germline, CDR1 is MGHDK and CDR2 SYGVNS. With 7 bases clipped from V and 12 bases from J, the junction kept 12 bases outside the gene matches. The CDR3 sequence is CASISSGTGAKPLHF. The CDR3, as DNA: TGTGCCAGCATTTCGTCCGGGACAGGGGCAAAACCCCTCCACTTT.

The gene calls are TRBV30 and TRBJ1-2; D is undetermined. The CDR3 totals 12 residues. The germline V and J ends were trimmed by 2 bases and 8 bases, with 12 bases remaining between them. CDR1 is GTSNPN, CDR2 SVGIG, per germline (reference sequence). CDR3 protein: CAWSLRGQGYTF. The CDR3 coding sequence is TGTGCCTGGAGTCTGAGAGGGCAAGGCTACACCTTC.

The genes are TRBV29-1 and TRBJ2-5; 8 bases agree with TRBD2. J gave up 2 bases and V 3 bases, and 8 bases lay outside the gene matches. The length of the CDR3 is 15 residues. In germline, CDR1 is SQVTM, CDR2 ANQGSEA. DNA of the CDR3: TGCAGCGTTGATAGAACCGGGAGGGGGCAAGAGACCCAGTACTTC. Translation: CSVDRTGRGQETQYF.

The V gene is TRBV29-1, the J gene TRBJ2-5; 10 nucleotides match TRBD1. The J call may not be correct, given that the DNA end is closer to TRBJ2-7. The CDR3 covers 14 residues. Germline V gene sequence: CDR1 SQVTM, CDR2 ANQGSEA. CDR3 amino acids: CSVARTGGPYEQYF. The DNA for the CDR3 is TGCAGCGTCGCAAGGACAGGGGGACCCTACGAGCAGTACTTC.

The CDR3 loop is CASSFLPESGTDTQYF. The CDR3 coding sequence is TGCGCCAGCAGCTTTCTCCCAGAAAGCGGCACAGATACGCAGTATTTT. The chain joins TRBV5-1 to TRBJ2-3; D not resolved. Per germline, CDR1 SGHRS and CDR2 YFSETQ. The CDR3 runs to 16 residues. V lost 2 bases, J lost 1 base, and 14 bases lay in between.

The rearrangement links TRBV4-3 to TRBJ2-7, with 11 bases that match TRBD2. Germline loops: CDR1 LGHNA, CDR2 YSLEER. The CDR3 is 19 residues long. V lost 4 bases and J lost 0; bases outside the gene matches: 14. The CDR3 reads CASSPQGTGLAGDSYEQYF. The CDR3 nucleotides are TGCGCCAGCAGCCCACAGGGTACCGGACTAGCGGGCGACTCCTACGAGCAGTACTTC.

The chain uses TRBV9 and TRBJ1-1; D is possibly TRBD1 (5 bases). Germline CDR1 is SGDLS and CDR2 is YYNGEE. Trimming removed 0 bases at V and 8 bases at J, with 11 bases between. This CDR3 has 13 residues. The CDR3 nucleotides are TGTGCCAGCAGCGTAGGAGTGGGGCTCGAAGCTTTCTTT. This sequence encodes CASSVGVGLEAFF.

In DNA, the CDR3 is TGCAGCGCCGCAACACAGGGATGGGCTAGTGCCTACGAGCAGTACTTC. As protein: CSAATQGWASAYEQYF. The chain combines TRBV29-1 with TRBJ2-7; a weak D match, TRBD1 (6 bases). Germline loops: CDR1 SQVTM, CDR2 ANQGSEA. Between the trimmed V and J ends, which lost 7 bases and 2 bases, there was a span of 24 bases. The CDR3 totals 16 residues.

The chain joins TRBV20-1 to TRBJ2-1, with TRBD1 as a possible D gene (6 bases). Germline V gene sequence: CDR1 DFQATT, CDR2 SNEGSKA (reference sequence). Trimming stripped 1 base from V and 12 bases from J, with 10 bases between. This CDR3 has 11 residues. The DNA for the CDR3 is TGCAGTGCTAGAGGGGGGCTAGGGCAGTTCTTC. Translated, it gives CSARGGLGQFF.

The chain joins TRBV4-3 to TRBJ1-2; no firm D call. V lost 0 bases and J 5 bases, leaving 16 bases between the germline ends. Per the germline V gene, CDR1 is LGHNA and CDR2 is YSLEER. The CDR3 extends over 16 amino acids. CDR3 sequence: CASSQEEGGVRYGYTF. CDR3 sequence (DNA): TGCGCCAGCAGCCAAGAAGAGGGTGGGGTGAGGTATGGCTACACCTTC.

The chain is built from TRBV4-2 and TRBJ2-1, with a tentative D call TRBD1 (5 bases). Per germline, CDR1 LGHNA and CDR2 YNFKEQ. The CDR3 is made up of 14 amino acids. V was shortened by 4 bases and J by 7 bases, with 14 bases between the two germline ends. The CDR3 protein is CASSPLGPGNEQFF. CDR3 in DNA: TGTGCCAGCAGCCCCTTGGGGCCCGGGAATGAGCAGTTCTTC.

The rearrangement joins TRBV7-2 to TRBJ2-3; 11 bases line up with TRBD2. Looked up from germline, CDR1 is SGHTA and CDR2 is FQGNSA. J was trimmed by 6 bases and V by 5 bases; bases with no gene match: 10. This CDR3 region has 16 residues. CDR3 DNA sequence: TGTGCCAGCAGCCCACGATGGACTAGCGGGTACGATACGCAGTATTTT. This sequence encodes CASSPRWTSGYDTQYF.

This sequence joins TRBV6-4 and TRBJ2-1; TRBD1 matches 7 bases. The trim removed 4 bases at V and 6 bases at J, leaving 9 bases unmatched. Germline lookup yields CDR1 MRHNA and CDR2 SNTAGT. The CDR3 consists of 15 residues. Here the CDR3 reads CASSVTADRPNEQFF. In DNA form, the CDR3 reads TGTGCCAGCAGTGTAACTGCGGACAGGCCCAATGAGCAGTTCTTC.